In its sample, the clone carrying this TCR beta chain was seen many times. The antigen is not known. The source of the sample is a study of T cells in Graves' hyperthyroidism and ophthalmopathy. Study-wide results and limits: Most clonotypes expanded in thyroid above 0.001 were likewise present in blood.

Amplified TCR beta CDR3 regions came from RNA transcripts. HTBI primers were the set used in a first-round RT-PCR of the TCR CDR3. TCRdb reanalysed the multiplex PCR reads using MiXCR and keeps one entry per CDR3 protein. The repertoire holds nearly 110,000 distinct CDR3 sequences, 15% to 20% seen once, with 42% in the top ten. This receptor was identified in a woman aged 45-59 years with Graves' hyperthyroidism. The sample was blood.

The CDR3, as DNA: TGTGCCAGCAGGGGGACAGGGGCTGAGGACACTGAAGCTTTCTTT. This encodes CASRGTGAEDTEAFF. The chain is built from TRBV28 and TRBJ1-1; 10 bases agree with TRBD1. The germline V gene has CDR1 MDHEN and CDR2 SYDVKM. The ends lost 6 bases at V and 3 bases at J; junction bases unmatched: 7. This CDR3 has 15 residues.